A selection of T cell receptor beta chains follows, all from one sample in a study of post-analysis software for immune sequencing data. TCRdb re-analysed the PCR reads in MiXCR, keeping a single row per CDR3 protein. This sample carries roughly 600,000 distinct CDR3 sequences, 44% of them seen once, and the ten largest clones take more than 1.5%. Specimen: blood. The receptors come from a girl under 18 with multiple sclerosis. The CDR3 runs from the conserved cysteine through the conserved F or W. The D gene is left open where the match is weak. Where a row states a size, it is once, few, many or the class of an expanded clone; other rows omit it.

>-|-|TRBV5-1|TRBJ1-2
TGCGCCAGCAGCTTGGAGGTAGGCTATGGCTACACCTTC
CASSLEVGYGYTF
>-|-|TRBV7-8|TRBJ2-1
TGTGCCAGCAGCTTGAGTACTTACCCCTCCAATGAGCAGTTCTTC
CASSLSTYPSNEQFF
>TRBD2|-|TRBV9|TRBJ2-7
TGTGCCAGCAGCGAGAGACTAGCGGGCGTCTACGAGCAGTACTTC
CASSERLAGVYEQYF
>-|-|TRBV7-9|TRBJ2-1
TGTGCCAGCAGCTTAGGGAGGGGCGATTTCGTCTCCTACAATGAGCAGTTCTTC
CASSLGRGDFVSYNEQFF
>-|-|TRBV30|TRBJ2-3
TGTGCCTGGTCGATCGTAGATACGCAGTATTTT
CAWSIVDTQYF
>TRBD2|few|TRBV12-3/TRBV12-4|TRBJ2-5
TGTGCCAGCAGTTTTTTTGGGGGGGGAGAGACCCAGTACTTC
CASSFFGGGETQYF
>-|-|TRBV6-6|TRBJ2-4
TGTGCCACCCACCAAGGGATTCTGAGGGCCAAAAACATTCAGTACTTC
CATHQGILRAKNIQYF
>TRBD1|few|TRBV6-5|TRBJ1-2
TGTGCCAGCAGCCTCCGGGACAGGGAGGGCTACACCTTC
CASSLRDREGYTF
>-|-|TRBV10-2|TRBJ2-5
TGCGCCACCTCCCTAGCAGGGAGGCAAGAGACCCAGTACTTC
CATSLAGRQETQYF
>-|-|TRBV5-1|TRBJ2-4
TGCGCCAGCAGCTTGTTCTCCAGCGGAGGCAAAAACATTCAGTACTTC
CASSLFSSGGKNIQYF
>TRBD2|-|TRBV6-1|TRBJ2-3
TGTGCCAGCAGTGAACGGGGGGGACACACAGGTACGCAGTATTTT
CASSERGGHTGTQYF
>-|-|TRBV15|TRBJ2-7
TGTGCCACCACCATGGGCCGGGGTCCCTCCTACGAGCAGTACTTC
CATTMGRGPSYEQYF
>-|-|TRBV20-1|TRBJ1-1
TGCAGTGCAAAGTCCCTCGGGGTTCCAGGGGCTTTCTTT
CSAKSLGVPGAFF
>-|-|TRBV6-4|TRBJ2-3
TGTGCCAGCAGCGTTGCGACGGGGCCGGGGGATACGCAGTATTTT
CASSVATGPGDTQYF
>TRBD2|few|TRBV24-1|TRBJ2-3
TGTGCCACCAGTGAAGAACTAGCGGGGGAATATACGCAGTATTTT
CATSEELAGEYTQYF
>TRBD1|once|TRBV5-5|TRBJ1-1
TGTGCCAGCAGCAAAAGACAGGGTGGGTTGAGCACTGAAGCTTTCTTT
CASSKRQGGLSTEAFF
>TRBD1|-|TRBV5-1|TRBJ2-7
TGCGCCAGCAGCTACGCTTCCGGGACAGGGCTTTACGAGCAGTACTTC
CASSYASGTGLYEQYF
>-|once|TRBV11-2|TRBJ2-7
TGTGCCAGCAGCTTAGATACACAGAGCTACGAGCAGTACTTC
CASSLDTQSYEQYF
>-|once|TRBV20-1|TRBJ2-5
TGCAGTGCTAGAGGCCAGGGTGGGGGAGAGACCCAGTACTTC
CSARGQGGGETQYF
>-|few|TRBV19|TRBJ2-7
TGTGCCAGTAGTTCCGGGGTTGCGGGGGAGCAGTACTTC
CASSSGVAGEQYF
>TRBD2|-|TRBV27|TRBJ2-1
TGTGCCAGTGAGAGCGGGGGGCTCTACAATGAGCAGTTCTTC
CASESGGLYNEQFF
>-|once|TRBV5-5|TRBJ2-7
TGTGCCAGCAGCGCCGGGACACAGCCCCTCTACGAGCAGTACTTC
CASSAGTQPLYEQYF
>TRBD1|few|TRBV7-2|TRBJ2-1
TGTGCCAGCCTCAGGACAGGGGGCAACAATGAGCAGTTCTTC
CASLRTGGNNEQFF
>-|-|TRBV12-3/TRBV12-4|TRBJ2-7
TGTGCCAGCAGTTACGACAGGCCCTACGAGCAGTACTTC
CASSYDRPYEQYF
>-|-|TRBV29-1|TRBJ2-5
TGCAGCGTTGGGACTTACGGGCAGTACTTC
CSVGTYGQYF
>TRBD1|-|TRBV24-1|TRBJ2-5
TGTGCCACCAGTGACTCGGACAGGCAAGAGACCCAGTACTTC
CATSDSDRQETQYF
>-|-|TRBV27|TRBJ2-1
TGTGCCAGCAGTTCGCCGGGGCAGGGGGGCAATGAGCAGTTCTTC
CASSSPGQGGNEQFF
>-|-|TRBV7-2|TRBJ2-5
TGTGCCAGCAGTGGGGCCCCGGAGACCCAGTACTTC
CASSGAPETQYF
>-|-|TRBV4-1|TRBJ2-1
TGCGCCAGCAGCCAATCTTCTCCGTACTCCTACAATGAGCAGTTCTTC
CASSQSSPYSYNEQFF
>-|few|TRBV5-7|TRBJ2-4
TGTGCCAGCACTCCCGGGTCGGTAGGCAAAAACATTCAGTACTTC
CASTPGSVGKNIQYF
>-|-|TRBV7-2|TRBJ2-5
TGTGCCAGCAGCCATTCAGGGACTGGGGAGGCCCAGTACTTC
CASSHSGTGEAQYF
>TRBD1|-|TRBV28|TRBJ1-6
TGTGCCAGCAGCTCAGCAGGGGGCCGGTCGATTTCACCCCTCCACTTT
CASSSAGGRSISPLHF
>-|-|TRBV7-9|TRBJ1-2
TGTGCCAGTCTGGGGAGGCGCGCAAACTATGGCTACACCTTC
CASLGRRANYGYTF
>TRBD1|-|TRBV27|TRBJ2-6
TGTGACAGCAGTCGAAGGACAGGAATGTCTGGGGCCAACGTCCTGACTTTC
CDSSRRTGMSGANVLTF
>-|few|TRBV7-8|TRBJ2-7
TGTGCCAGCAGCTTAGCAGGCAGGAGACTTCCCTACGAGCAGTACTTC
CASSLAGRRLPYEQYF
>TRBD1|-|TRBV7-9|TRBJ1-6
TGTGCCAGCAGAAAGACAGGGAATTCACCCCTCCACTTT
CASRKTGNSPLHF
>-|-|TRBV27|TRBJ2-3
TGTGCCAGCAGTTTGAGTATGGCCGGTGATACGCAGTATTTT
CASSLSMAGDTQYF
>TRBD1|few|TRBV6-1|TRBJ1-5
TGTGCCAGCACGGACAGGGGCAATCAGCCCCAGCATTTT
CASTDRGNQPQHF
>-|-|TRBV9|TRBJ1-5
TGTGCCAGCAGCGTCCATCAGCCCCAGCATTTT
CASSVHQPQHF
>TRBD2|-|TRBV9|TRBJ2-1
TGTGCCAGCAGCGTAGGAGGACTAGCGGGGTTGGGTGAGCAGTTCTTC
CASSVGGLAGLGEQFF
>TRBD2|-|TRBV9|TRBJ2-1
TGTGCCAGCAGCCCCACCTTACCCGGTGGTCTCGGGGGGGCCTACAATGAGCAGTTCTTC
CASSPTLPGGLGGAYNEQFF
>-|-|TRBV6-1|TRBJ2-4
TGTGCCAGCAGTGAAGCTCGGGCAGGGGAAAACATTCAGTACTTC
CASSEARAGENIQYF
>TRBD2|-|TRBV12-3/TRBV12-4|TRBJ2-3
TGTGCCCGCAGTTTGGCGAGCGGGAGAACAGATACGCAGTATTTT
CARSLASGRTDTQYF
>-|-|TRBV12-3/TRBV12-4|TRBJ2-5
TGTGCCAGCAAGCGACCAGGGAGAGAGACCCAGTACTTC
CASKRPGRETQYF
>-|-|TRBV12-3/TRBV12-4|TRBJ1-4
TGTGCCAGCAGTTTATCGACTAATGAAAAACTGTTTTTT
CASSLSTNEKLFF
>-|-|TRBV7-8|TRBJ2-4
TGTGCCAGCAGCTTAGCGGGATGGGTGCAGCAGTACTTC
CASSLAGWVQQYF
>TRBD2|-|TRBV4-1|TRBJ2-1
TGCGCCAGCAGCCAAGAGGGACTAGCGGGACCCTACAATGAGCAGTTCTTC
CASSQEGLAGPYNEQFF
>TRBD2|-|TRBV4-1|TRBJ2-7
TGCGCCAGCAGCCCACTAGCGGGAGGCGAGCAGTACTTC
CASSPLAGGEQYF
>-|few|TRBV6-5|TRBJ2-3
TGTGCCAGCAAGCCGGGACCCCACACAGATACGCAGTATTTT
CASKPGPHTDTQYF
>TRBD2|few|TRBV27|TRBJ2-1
TGTGCCAGCAGTTTGGGTAGCGGGATACCTCACAATGAGCAGTTCTTC
CASSLGSGIPHNEQFF
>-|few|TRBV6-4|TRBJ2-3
TGTGCCAGCAGTGGGAGGGAAACAGATACGCAGTATTTT
CASSGRETDTQYF
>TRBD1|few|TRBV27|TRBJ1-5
TGTGCCAGCAAAAACAGGGGGCAGCCCCAGCATTTT
CASKNRGQPQHF
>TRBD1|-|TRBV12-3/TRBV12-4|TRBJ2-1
TGTGCCAGCAGGGCGGGACAGGTAAACAATGAGCAGTTCTTC
CASRAGQVNNEQFF
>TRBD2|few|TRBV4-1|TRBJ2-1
TGCGCCAGCAGCCAAGGACCTAGCGGGGGGGCGAGGGAGCAGTTCTTC
CASSQGPSGGAREQFF
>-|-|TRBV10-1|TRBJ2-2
TGCGCCAGCAGTGATCAGGCGGGAACCGGGGAGCTGTTTTTT
CASSDQAGTGELFF